The 26 T cell receptor beta chains presented below share a single source sample, sequenced in a study of cytomegalovirus exposure and HLA in healthy donors. Researchers ran the PCR with 60 Vbeta and 13 Jbeta primers. Clones were sequenced by immunoSEQ multiplex PCR, and TCRdb holds only the in-frame ones, with some missing. The sample yields 190,000 or so clones, about 80% seen once. The source material was PBMCs. The receptors stem from a boy between 10 and 17 years old in good health and CMV-seronegative.

The chain is built from TRBV19 and TRBJ2-3; 10 bases match TRBD2. V gave up 4 bases and J gave up 1 base; unmatched junction bases: 5. The CDR3 runs to 16 residues. Germline loops: CDR1 LNHDA, CDR2 SQIVND (reference sequence). The CDR3 sequence: CASSTILAGRTDTQYF. In DNA, the CDR3 is TGTGCCAGTAGTACAATACTAGCGGGGCGCACAGATACGCAGTATTTT.

The genes are TRBV5-8 and TRBJ2-6; weak D call: TRBD1 (6 bases). This CDR3 is 17 amino acids long. From germline, CDR1 is SGHTS and CDR2 YDEGEE. V dropped 1 base and J dropped 0 bases, with 11 bases sitting between them. The CDR3 coding sequence is TGTGCCAGCAGCTTGCACAGGGATAGCTCTGGGGCCAACGTCCTGACTTTC. Encoded protein: CASSLHRDSSGANVLTF.

The chain combines TRBV4-3 with TRBJ2-3; perhaps TRBD2 as D (6 bases). Trimming pared 6 bases from V and 0 bases from J, leaving 19 bases between. The length of the CDR3 is 17 residues. Germline V gives CDR1 LGHNA, CDR2 YSLEER. The CDR3 region is CASRRLGSGPSTDTQYF. The CDR3 DNA sequence: TGCGCCAGCAGGAGGCTAGGTAGCGGACCTAGCACAGATACGCAGTATTTT.

This clone appeared once. V usage is TRBV4-3 and J usage is TRBJ2-7, with TRBD2 matching over 11 bases. This CDR3 has 17 amino acids. Per germline, CDR1 LGHNA and CDR2 YSLEER. V was clipped by 4 bases and J by 0 bases; unmatched bases: 8. CDR3 loop: CASSRRLAGKSSYEQYF. CDR3 coding DNA: TGCGCCAGCAGCCGGAGACTAGCGGGGAAGAGCTCCTACGAGCAGTACTTC.

The rearrangement links TRBV11-1 to TRBJ1-2, with D possibly matching TRBD1 (6 bases). The CDR3 contains 15 residues. From germline, CDR1 is SGHAT and CDR2 FQDESV (reference sequence). With 6 bases removed from V and 2 bases from J, the gap between germline ends came to 16 bases. The CDR3 nucleotides are TGTGCCAGCAGAAATACAGGGCGAGCCAACTATGGCTACACCTTC. Protein product: CASRNTGRANYGYTF. The full variable domain, completed using reference TRBV11-1 and TRBJ1-2, is EAEVAQSPRYKITEKSQAVAFWCDPISGHATLYWYRQILGQGPELLVQFQDESVVDDSQLPKDRFSAERLKGVDSTLKIQPAELGDSAMYLCASRNTGRANYGYTFGSGTRLTVV.

The J gene is TRBJ2-7, the V gene TRBV14; the D gene is possibly TRBD1 (6 bases). The CDR3 totals 15 residues. Trimming cost V 0 bases and J 5 bases, with 14 bases left between them. Germline V gene lookup returns CDR1 SGHDN and CDR2 FVKESK. This chain's CDR3 is CASSQDRGGADEQYF. DNA for the CDR3: TGTGCCAGCAGCCAAGATAGAGGGGGTGCCGACGAGCAGTACTTC.

This chain joins TRBV5-6 and TRBJ1-2; no reliable D call. The CDR3 contains 14 residues. Looked up from germline, CDR1 is SGHDT and CDR2 is YYEEEE. V was clipped by 0 bases and J by 5 bases, with 11 bases between them. The DNA for the CDR3 is TGTGCCAGCAGCTTGGGGTTTTCAGATTATGGCTACACCTTC. Translating it yields CASSLGFSDYGYTF.

V is TRBV7-9 and J is TRBJ2-1; 8 bases fit TRBD1. CDR1 SEHNR and CDR2 FQNEAQ come from the germline V gene (reference sequence). V was clipped by 7 bases and J by 6 bases; unmatched bases: 14. This CDR3 spans 16 amino acids. The CDR3 loop is CASTSSRGPEFNEQFF. CDR3 nucleotide sequence: TGTGCCAGCACCTCGTCCAGGGGGCCTGAGTTCAATGAGCAGTTCTTC.

The J gene is TRBJ1-1, the V gene TRBV5-1; maybe TRBD1 (6 bases). V lost 0 bases, J lost 4 bases, and 13 bases lay in between. CDR1 is SGHRS, CDR2 YFSETQ, per germline. This CDR3 is 15 amino acids long. The CDR3 sequence: CASSLGDRRGTEAFF. In DNA form, the CDR3 reads TGCGCCAGCAGCTTGGGAGACAGGAGAGGCACTGAAGCTTTCTTT.

This clone occurred a few times. V gene TRBV13 combines with J gene TRBJ2-3, with TRBD1 as a possible D gene (7 bases). The CDR3 is 19 residues long. V lost 5 bases and J lost 2, with 26 bases in between. CDR1 is PRHDT and CDR2 is FYEKMQ in the germline V gene (reference sequence). The CDR3 loop is CASSLQGTRRTGVTDTQYF. For the CDR3, the DNA is TGTGCCAGCAGCCTACAGGGGACACGGCGGACGGGGGTCACAGATACGCAGTATTTT.

V usage is TRBV7-8 and J usage is TRBJ1-1; 7 nucleotides agree with TRBD1. CDR3 length equals 14 residues. V lost 2 bases to trimming and J lost 4 bases; unmatched junction nucleotides: 4. The germline V gene has CDR1 SGHVS and CDR2 FQNEAQ. The CDR3: CASSLQGGGTEAFF. In DNA, the CDR3 is TGTGCCAGCAGCTTACAGGGGGGAGGCACTGAAGCTTTCTTT.

The J gene is TRBJ2-2, the V gene TRBV19; D is unclear. CDR1 LNHDA and CDR2 SQIVND come from the germline V gene (reference sequence). The CDR3 has 14 amino acids. V was clipped by 9 bases and J by 3 bases, with 14 bases between them. The CDR3 DNA reads TGTGCCAGCTCATCCCGACTTGACACCGGGGAGCTGTTTTTT. Translated, it gives CASSSRLDTGELFF.

The rearrangement joins TRBV5-8 to TRBJ1-3; no firm D call. Germline V gene sequence: CDR1 SGHTS, CDR2 YDEGEE. The CDR3 is 20 amino acids. The germline V and J ends were trimmed by 0 bases and 0 bases, with 22 bases remaining between them. CDR3 sequence (DNA): TGTGCCAGCAGCTTGGAACTGTTCCAGGCTCCATTAAGCTCTGGAAACACCATATATTTT. It is translated as CASSLELFQAPLSSGNTIYF. The variable domain in full, completed from reference TRBV5-8 and TRBJ1-3, reads EAGVTQSPTHLIKTRGQQATLRCSPISGHTSVYWYQQALGLGLQFLLWYDEGEERNRGNFPPRFSGRQFPNYSSELNVNALELEDSALYLCASSLELFQAPLSSGNTIYFGEGSWLTVV.

V gene TRBV28 combines with J gene TRBJ1-5; D unresolved. There are 13 residues in the CDR3. Deletions cut 6 bases from V and 2 bases from J, with 8 bases between. Germline lookup yields CDR1 MDHEN and CDR2 SYDVKM. CDR3 nucleotides: TGTGCCAGCAGGGCAGCGGGCAATCAGCCCCAGCATTTT. This codes for CASRAAGNQPQHF.

The J gene is TRBJ2-3, the V gene TRBV5-1; TRBD1 might be the D (5 bases). Germline CDR1 reads SGHRS; CDR2 reads YFSETQ. Deletions cut 2 bases from V and 0 bases from J, with 13 bases between. The CDR3 loop spans 16 amino acids. The CDR3 sequence is CASSLGPTASTDTQYF. The CDR3 nucleotides are TGCGCCAGCAGCTTAGGCCCGACAGCCAGCACAGATACGCAGTATTTT.

Concerning this clone itself: The junction does not match germline at one end; this may be a read error. The rearrangement uses TRBV5-1 and TRBJ2-7; TRBD1 matches 7 bases. Germline V lookup: CDR1 SGHRS, CDR2 YFSETQ. The CDR3 has 13 amino acids. The CDR3 bases are TGCGCCAGCAGCAGGGACAGAAACTACGAGCGGTACTTC. This translates into CASSRDRNYERYF.

In nucleotides, the CDR3 is TGCGCCAGCAGCTTGGTCAGTATTGGCCAAGAGACCCAGTACTTC. Residues: CASSLVSIGQETQYF. This chain connects TRBV5-1 to TRBJ2-5, with D hard to call. The CDR3 is 15 residues long. Germline CDR1 SGHRS, CDR2 YFSETQ. With 0 bases removed from V and 1 base from J, the gap between germline ends came to 10 bases.

The chain has TRBV6-1 and TRBJ2-2; D perhaps matches TRBD1 (5 bases). Deletions cut 2 bases from V and 2 bases from J, with 12 bases between. This CDR3 is built from 16 residues. Germline V gives CDR1 MNHNS, CDR2 SASEGT. In nucleotides, the CDR3 is TGTGCCAGCAGTGAACAGGGTGGGAAAAACACCGGGGAGCTGTTTTTT. Translating gives CASSEQGGKNTGELFF.

The chain is built from TRBV28 and TRBJ2-5, with D perhaps TRBD1 (6 bases). In germline, CDR1 is MDHEN, CDR2 SYDVKM. CDR3 length: 15 amino acids. V was cut by 8 bases and J by 5 bases, with 21 bases left in between. CDR3 sequence: CASSNFKRTAETQYF. CDR3 nucleotides: TGTGCCAGCTCGAATTTCAAACGGACAGCCGAGACCCAGTACTTC.

V is TRBV11-3 and J is TRBJ2-5, with 10 bases identical to TRBD1. The germline V gene encodes CDR1 SGHNT and CDR2 YENEEA. The CDR3 runs to 13 residues. V lost 5 bases, J lost 7 bases, and 4 bases stayed unmatched. In nucleotides, the CDR3 is TGTGCCAGCAGCAACCGGGACAGGGGGACCCAGTACTTC. Translated, it gives CASSNRDRGTQYF.

This clone was recorded once. The chain has TRBV7-2 and TRBJ1-1; a weak D match, TRBD1 (6 bases). The ends were cut back, 5 bases at V and 4 bases at J, with 14 bases in the middle. The CDR3 has 14 amino acids. From germline, CDR1 is SGHTA and CDR2 FQGNSA. The CDR3, as DNA: TGTGCCAGCAGCCGAAGGTTGGACAGCACTGAAGCTTTCTTT. Its protein product is CASSRRLDSTEAFF.

The V gene is TRBV7-9, the J gene TRBJ1-3; 7 nucleotides line up with TRBD1. This CDR3 contains 17 residues. CDR1 and CDR2 from the germline V gene are SEHNR and FQNEAQ (reference sequence). V dropped 5 bases and J dropped 1; count of bases not matched to a gene: 11. CDR3 residues: CASSPGGYTDSGNTIYF. CDR3 bases: TGTGCCAGCAGCCCAGGGGGGTATACGGATTCTGGAAACACCATATATTTT.

The chain employs TRBV6-5 and TRBJ2-5, with D possibly TRBD2 on 7 matching bases. The assigned J gene may be wrong: the sequence end matches TRBJ2-7 better. The CDR3 is 15 residues long. Germline V lookup: CDR1 MNHEY, CDR2 SVGAGI. In DNA, the CDR3 is TGTGCCAGCATGACGCCGAGGGGGGGCTCCTACGAGCAGTACTTC. Its protein product is CASMTPRGGSYEQYF.

This chain links TRBV30 with TRBJ1-1; TRBD1 agrees at 7 bases. The CDR3 totals 13 residues. V was pared by 2 bases and J by 1 base, with 1 base of the junction left unmatched. Germline lookup yields CDR1 GTSNPN and CDR2 SVGIG (reference sequence). The CDR3 DNA reads as TGTGCCTGGAGTAGGACAGGGAACACTGAAGCTTTCTTT. The encoded protein is CAWSRTGNTEAFF.

This rearrangement joins TRBV6-1 to TRBJ2-2; no firm D call. The ends were cut back, 1 base at V and 8 bases at J, with 11 bases in the middle. The length of the CDR3 is 14 residues. Per germline, CDR1 MNHNS and CDR2 SASEGT. As DNA, the CDR3 is TGTGCCAGCAGTGAAGGCGGCTACGGGGGGGAGCTGTTTTTT. Residues: CASSEGGYGGELFF.

This chain joins TRBV11-3 and TRBJ2-7; a weak D match, TRBD2 (5 bases). The CDR3 covers 14 residues. The germline V gene encodes CDR1 SGHNT and CDR2 YENEEA. Trimming took off 4 bases at V and 2 bases at J, with 12 bases between the two ends. The CDR3 DNA reads as TGTGCCAGCAGCTATATTAGCGAGGCCTACGAGCAGTACTTC. Translating gives CASSYISEAYEQYF.